This T cell receptor (beta chain) was profiled in a study of long-term antiretroviral therapy in people with HIV. Researchers ran immunoSEQ v3.0 at survey level. Sequencing of each sample targeted 40,000-50,000 T-cell genomes. Assay used: immunoSEQ multiplex PCR; TCRdb lists only in-frame clones, some missing. Here the sample spans tens of thousands of clones, approximately 78% being singletons. As to this clone: What it binds is not known.

The V and J ends lost 1 base and 5 bases respectively, with 11 bases between them. In germline, CDR1 is MGHRA, CDR2 YSYEKL. The CDR3 runs to 15 residues. General study results and limits: Clones with expansion before ART led the repertoire at all time points.

The receptor comes from a man between 45 and 60 years old with HIV. Sample: unsorted PBMCs, taken 2.9 years after starting antiretroviral therapy. J is TRBJ1-4 and V is TRBV4-1, with a possible D match to TRBD1 (5 bases). The CDR3 coding sequence is TGCGCCAGCAGCCAAGTCGGGACGATAAATGAAAAACTGTTTTTT. This sequence encodes CASSQVGTINEKLFF.